A single sample gave rise to the 9 T cell receptor beta chains below, sequenced in a study of regulatory T cells in long-lasting Graves disease. Time point meaning: newly diagnosed GD, antithyroid drugs for less than 3 months. The TCR library was made from RNA extracted from PBMCs. The authors built TCR beta libraries using iRepertoire HTBI primers and Arm-PCR of CDR3 regions. Via MiXCR, TCRdb re-called the multiplex PCR reads, giving one row per CDR3 protein. The profile shows 400,000 to 500,000 distinct CDR3 sequences, about 14% of them singletons. These data were also reused for a study on T cells in Graves' hyperthyroidism and ophthalmopathy.

Here the sequenced sample was peripheral blood mononuclear cells (PBMCs), taken at new diagnosis, from a patient treated with antithyroid drugs. All receptors come from a woman aged 45 to 65 with Graves disease.

As concerns this clonotype: With a far larger clone one base away, a read error is the likely cause. This rearrangement joins TRBV6-1 to TRBJ2-5; 7 bases match TRBD1. Germline V gene lookup returns CDR1 MNHNS and CDR2 SASEGT. V was pared by 4 bases and J by 2 bases, with 1 base of the junction left unmatched. The CDR3 runs to 13 residues. The CDR3 region has the DNA TGTGCCAGCAGTGCCAGGGGGCAAGAGACCCAGTACTTC. It translates to CASSARGQETQYF.

This clonotype was counted at least ten times. The V gene is TRBV4-1, the J gene TRBJ2-2; 7 bases agree with TRBD2. This CDR3 contains 15 residues. In germline, CDR1 is MGHRA, CDR2 YSYEKL. J gave up 4 bases and V 0 bases, and 2 bases lay outside the gene matches. The CDR3 region is CASSQDAGATGELFF. The CDR3, as DNA: TGCGCCAGCAGCCAAGATGCGGGAGCCACCGGGGAGCTGTTTTTT.

This clonotype was counted ten times or more. The chain recombines TRBV19 with TRBJ2-7; 8 bases are shared with TRBD2. This CDR3 comprises 15 residues. The ends lost 9 bases at V and 2 bases at J; junction bases unmatched: 12. Germline V lookup: CDR1 LNHDA, CDR2 SQIVND (reference sequence). CDR3 loop: CASSTLAGGTYEQYF. The CDR3 nucleotides read TGTGCCAGCAGCACTCTAGCGGGCGGTACCTACGAGCAGTACTTC. Together with reference TRBV19 and TRBJ2-7, the CDR3 gives the full variable domain: DGGITQSPKYLFRKEGQNVTLSCEQNLNHDAMYWYRQDPGQGLRLIYYSQIVNDFQKGDIAEGYSVSREKKESFPLTVTSAQKNPTAFYLCASSTLAGGTYEQYFGPGTRLTVT.

In regard to this clonotype: A much larger clone sits a single nucleotide away, making a read error possible. Lacking the conserved final phenylalanine or tryptophan, this CDR3 likely reflects a read error. This chain connects TRBV12-3 or TRBV12-4 to TRBJ1-1; 7 bases agree with TRBD1. The length of the CDR3 is 14 residues. V shed 6 bases, J shed 8 bases, and the junction held 12 bases outside the gene matches. The CDR3 coding sequence is TGTGCCAGCAGCTACCGACAAGGGGACAGAGAAGCTTTCCTT. Its translation: CASSYRQGDREAFL.

This clonotype was counted at least ten times. The V and J genes are TRBV7-9 and TRBJ2-5, with TRBD1 as a possible D gene (6 bases). Germline lookup yields CDR1 SEHNR and CDR2 FQNEAQ (reference sequence). V lost 2 bases and J lost 2, with 15 bases in between. This CDR3 has 16 amino acids. DNA for the CDR3: TGTGCCAGCAGCTTATGGCTTGGGACAAAGCAAGAGACCCAGTACTTC. Translated, it gives CASSLWLGTKQETQYF.

This clonotype was detected ten times or more. The chain couples TRBV7-9 to TRBJ2-7; 8 nucleotides match TRBD2. Germline-derived CDR1 and CDR2 are SEHNR and FQNEAQ (reference sequence). The CDR3 totals 14 residues. Trimming cost V 3 bases and J 3 bases; bases outside gene matches: 4. The CDR3 nucleotides are TGTGCCAGCAGCTTTTCGGGACTAGGCTACGAGCAGTACTTC. It specifies CASSFSGLGYEQYF.

This clonotype came up a few times. V is TRBV6-1 and J is TRBJ2-3; 10 positions agree with TRBD1. Germline values: CDR1 MNHNS, CDR2 SASEGT. The V segment lost 5 bases and the J segment 5 bases; nucleotides outside the gene matches: 7. This CDR3 has 15 amino acids. The CDR3 bases are TGTGCCAGCAGTCCCGGGACAGGGGTCAGAGATACGCAGTATTTT. Translation gives CASSPGTGVRDTQYF.

This clonotype was found many times. The chain links TRBV10-3 to TRBJ2-7; 15 bases are a match to TRBD2. The CDR3 runs to 16 residues. V lost 3 bases, J lost 7 bases, and 7 bases stayed unmatched. Germline values: CDR1 ENHRY, CDR2 SYGVKD. The CDR3 nucleotides are TGTGCCATCAGTGATGGGACTAGCGGGAGGCCTCAAGAGCAGTACTTC. Protein sequence: CAISDGTSGRPQEQYF.

The V and J genes are TRBV6-1 and TRBJ1-3; D may be TRBD1 (5 bases). The V end was cut by 7 bases, the J end by 0 bases, with 22 bases between. CDR1 MNHNS and CDR2 SASEGT come from the germline V gene. This CDR3 is built from 18 residues. CDR3 bases: TGTGCCAGCAAAAGTGGAGGCTGGGGGGGTTACTCTGGAAACACCATATATTTT. It encodes CASKSGGWGGYSGNTIYF.